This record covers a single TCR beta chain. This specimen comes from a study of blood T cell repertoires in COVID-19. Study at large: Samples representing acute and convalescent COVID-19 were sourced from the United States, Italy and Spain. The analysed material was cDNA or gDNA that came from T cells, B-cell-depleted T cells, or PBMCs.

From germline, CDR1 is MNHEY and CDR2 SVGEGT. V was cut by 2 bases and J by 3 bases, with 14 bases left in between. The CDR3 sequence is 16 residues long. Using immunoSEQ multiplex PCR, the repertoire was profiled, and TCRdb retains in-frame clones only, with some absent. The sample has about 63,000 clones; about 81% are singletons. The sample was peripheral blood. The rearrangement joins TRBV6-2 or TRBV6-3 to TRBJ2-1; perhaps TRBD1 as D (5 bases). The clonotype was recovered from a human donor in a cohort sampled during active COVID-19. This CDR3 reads CASSYPTFDSYNEQFF. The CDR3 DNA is TGTGCCAGCAGTTACCCAACATTCGACAGCTACAATGAGCAGTTCTTC.